A single sample gave rise to the 25 T cell receptor beta chains below, sequenced in a study of spatial heterogeneity in lung cancer. TCRdb independently ran MiXCR on the 5' RACE reads; one entry per CDR3 protein. Here the sample spans 9,500 to 15,000 distinct CDR3 sequences, approximately 6.2% being singletons. Noted time point: sample taken at primary tumor resection. Whole RNA came from tumor, nontumor lung or frozen PBMC and was sequenced without being sorted. The material was normal lung tissue next to the tumor, obtained at surgery. The receptors come from a male donor with early-stage non-small cell lung cancer.

This clonotype has at least ten counts. This beta chain is a stray sequence in a library constructed for alpha chains; its clone size is not meaningful. The chain employs TRBV30 and TRBJ1-5; D perhaps matches TRBD1 (6 bases). The V gene's germline CDR1 is GTSNPN and CDR2 SVGIG (reference sequence). Trimming pared 3 bases from V and 2 bases from J, leaving 14 bases between. The length of the CDR3 is 15 residues. CDR3 nucleotide sequence: TGTGCCTGGAGCCGAGGGGGGCAGGGCAATCAGCCCCAGCATTTT. Translation: CAWSRGGQGNQPQHF.

This clonotype was seen at least ten times. This beta chain is a stray sequence in a library constructed for alpha chains; its clone size is not meaningful. V is TRBV7-2 and J is TRBJ1-6, with D unclear. Germline-derived CDR1 and CDR2 are SGHTA and FQGNSA. V lost 5 bases and J lost 7, with 12 bases in between. This CDR3 comprises 14 residues. The CDR3 sequence is CASSQGWTNSPLHF. DNA for the CDR3: TGTGCCAGCAGCCAAGGGTGGACCAATTCACCCCTCCACTTT.

Of note for this clonotype: This beta chain turned up in a library designed for alpha chains; as an off-target read, its abundance says little. The CDR3 loop is CAISVQELSTNYGYTF. Written as DNA, the CDR3 is TGTGCCATCAGTGTCCAGGAGCTCAGCACTAACTATGGCTACACCTTC. The V call is TRBV10-3, the J call TRBJ1-2; D unresolved. CDR1 and CDR2 (germline): ENHRY, SYGVKD. V lost 4 bases and J lost 0, with 15 bases in between. CDR3 size: 16 residues.

This clonotype was seen ten or more times. The library was designed around alpha chains, so this beta chain is a stray read whose abundance carries little weight. This chain connects TRBV30 to TRBJ1-3, with TRBD1 as a possible D gene (5 bases). CDR3 length: 14 residues. From germline, CDR1 is GTSNPN and CDR2 SVGIG (reference sequence). V was clipped by 0 bases and J by 10 bases, with 16 bases between them. This CDR3 reads CAWSVKGAPETIYF. The CDR3 DNA is TGTGCCTGGAGTGTAAAAGGGGCGCCGGAGACCATATATTTT.

This clonotype showed up many times. Because the library targeted alpha chains, this beta chain is an off-target read whose size means little. The chain links TRBV29-1 to TRBJ2-4; tentative D call: TRBD2 (5 bases). Germline CDR1 is SQVTM and CDR2 is ANQGSEA. This CDR3 has 11 amino acids. Trimming removed 6 bases at V and 7 bases at J, with 10 bases between. CDR3 protein: CSVKRANIQYF. The CDR3 DNA reads as TGCAGCGTAAAGAGGGCGAACATTCAGTACTTC.

This clonotype was observed many times. This beta chain represents an off-target read in a library built for alpha chains; its size is of limited meaning. The rearrangement joins TRBV29-1 to TRBJ1-3; D ambiguous. The CDR3 loop spans 11 amino acids. The V end was cut by 6 bases, the J end by 4 bases, with 7 bases between. Germline values: CDR1 SQVTM, CDR2 ANQGSEA. CDR3 loop: CSVEVGNTIYF. Here the CDR3 DNA reads TGCAGCGTCGAGGTCGGAAACACCATATATTTT.

This clonotype has only a few counts. The library was prepared for alpha chains; this beta chain is a stray read, so its frequency means little. V and J are TRBV7-7 and TRBJ2-3; D is unresolved. Between the trimmed V and J ends, which lost 5 bases and 3 bases, there was a span of 9 bases. The CDR3 totals 13 residues. Germline lookup yields CDR1 SSHAT and CDR2 FNYEAQ (reference sequence). The CDR3 bases are TGTGCCAGCAGCCCGGATAAGACAGATACGCAGTATTTT. Protein product: CASSPDKTDTQYF.

This clonotype has ten or more counts. This beta chain is an off-target read within a library intended for alpha chains, so its frequency means little. The rearrangement links TRBV6-5 to TRBJ1-5, with D uncertain. V lost 2 bases to trimming and J lost 7 bases, with 12 bases between them. The CDR3 length is 14 residues. Per germline, CDR1 MNHEY and CDR2 SVGAGI. The DNA for the CDR3 is TGTGCCAGCAGTTACAGAAAGGGAGGCCAGCCCCAGCATTTT. This translates into CASSYRKGGQPQHF.

This clonotype was picked up many times. Being off target in a library aimed at alpha chains, this beta chain has a size of little meaning. V and J are TRBV30 and TRBJ2-1, with no clear D. Germline CDR1 GTSNPN, CDR2 SVGIG (reference sequence). The CDR3 contains 15 residues. V gave up 5 bases and J gave up 8 bases, with 22 bases separating them. CDR3 in amino acids: CAWSPDLTDIDEQFF. The CDR3 DNA is TGTGCCTGGTCGCCAGACCTCACAGATATTGATGAGCAGTTCTTC. Full variable domain (remainder filled in from reference TRBV30 and TRBJ2-1): SQTIHQWPATLVQPVGSPLSLECTVEGTSNPNLYWYRQAAGRGLQLLFYSVGIGQISSEVPQNLSASRPQDRQFILSSKKLLLSDSGFYLCAWSPDLTDIDEQFFGPGTRLTVL.

In its sample, this clonotype was seen many times. The library was prepared for alpha chains; this beta chain is a stray read, so its frequency means little. The chain joins TRBV29-1 to TRBJ1-2; 9 bases are shared with TRBD1. This CDR3 contains 14 residues. Germline CDR1 and CDR2: SQVTM and ANQGSEA. J was trimmed by 6 bases and V by 7 bases; bases with no gene match: 12. The CDR3 reads CSGGTGGAKDGYTF. CDR3 bases: TGCAGCGGGGGAACAGGGGGCGCGAAGGATGGCTACACCTTC.

This clonotype came up many times. This beta chain came through as a stray read in a library set up for alpha chains, and its size says little. The chain links TRBV10-1 to TRBJ2-2; 8 nucleotides align to TRBD2. V trimming: 5 bases; J trimming: 5 bases; junction bases outside the gene matches: 4. The germline V gene encodes CDR1 WNHNN and CDR2 SYGVQD (reference sequence). CDR3 length: 14 residues. The chain's CDR3 is CASSSGSVTGELFF. The CDR3 DNA follows: TGCGCCAGCAGTAGCGGGAGTGTGACCGGGGAGCTGTTTTTT.

At least ten counts were recorded for this clonotype. Since the library was made to target alpha chains, this beta chain is a stray read and its abundance is not meaningful. This sequence joins TRBV19 and TRBJ1-2, with a possible D match to TRBD1 (6 bases). The CDR3 spans 15 residues. V was clipped by 6 bases and J by 8 bases, with 22 bases between them. CDR1 and CDR2 from the germline V gene are LNHDA and SQIVND (reference sequence). CDR3 sequence reads: CASSWPGATGHGYTF. CDR3 in DNA: TGTGCCAGTAGCTGGCCCGGCGCGACAGGACACGGCTACACCTTC.

Many counts were recorded for this clonotype. A library made for alpha chains picked up this beta chain off target, so its size means little. The chain couples TRBV28 to TRBJ1-4; D uncertain. Trimming removed 2 bases at V and 10 bases at J, with 11 bases between. The CDR3 runs 13 residues. CDR1 and CDR2 (germline): MDHEN, SYDVKM. The DNA of the CDR3 is TGTGCCAGCAGTTTAGAGGGCCCAGGAAAACTGTTTTTT. This encodes CASSLEGPGKLFF.

This clonotype came up many times. Little can be read into the size of this beta chain, an off-target read in a library designed for alpha chains. The chain employs TRBV7-2 and TRBJ2-5; TRBD2 is a possible D gene (5 bases). Germline-derived CDR1 and CDR2 are SGHTA and FQGNSA. The V and J ends lost 4 bases and 4 bases respectively, with 10 bases between them. This CDR3 contains 13 residues. The CDR3 protein is CASSSPGRETQYF. The CDR3 coding sequence is TGTGCCAGCAGCTCGCCGGGGAGAGAGACCCAGTACTTC. The full variable domain, completed using reference TRBV7-2 and TRBJ2-5, is GAGVSQSPSNKVTEKGKDVELRCDPISGHTALYWYRQSLGQGLEFLIYFQGNSAPDKSGLPSDRFSAERTGGSVSTLTIQRTQQEDSAVYLCASSSPGRETQYFGPGTRLLVL.

This clonotype came up many times. Little can be read into the size of this beta chain, an off-target read in a library designed for alpha chains. The gene calls are TRBV20-1 and TRBJ1-1, with a weak D call TRBD1 (6 bases). This CDR3 is built from 13 residues. Germline CDR1 DFQATT, CDR2 SNEGSKA (reference sequence). Trimming took 3 bases from V and 0 from J, leaving 8 bases between them. CDR3 sequence reads: CSASRGMNTEAFF. CDR3 bases: TGCAGTGCTAGCAGGGGCATGAACACTGAAGCTTTCTTT.

This clonotype was detected many times. This beta chain represents an off-target read in a library built for alpha chains; its size is of limited meaning. The rearrangement links TRBV7-8 to TRBJ2-1; 11 nucleotides align to TRBD2. This CDR3 is 16 amino acids long. Trimming at V came to 5 bases and at J to 4 bases, leaving 7 bases not matched to a gene. Germline V CDR1 and CDR2: SGHVS, FQNEAQ. The CDR3 spells CASSLTGTSGYNEQFF. The CDR3, as DNA: TGTGCCAGCAGCCTTACCGGGACTAGCGGTTACAATGAGCAGTTCTTC.

This clonotype has ten or more counts. Because this beta chain is a stray read in a library intended to capture alpha chains, its abundance should not be given much weight. The rearrangement links TRBV2 to TRBJ1-4, with 7 bases that match TRBD1. V lost 6 bases and J lost 8; bases outside the gene matches: 9. CDR1 is SNHLY and CDR2 is FYNNEI in the germline V gene. This CDR3 region has 14 residues. This CDR3 reads CASSRDSPQEKLFF. CDR3 sequence (DNA): TGTGCCAGCAGCAGGGACAGTCCCCAAGAAAAACTGTTTTTT.

The sample holds many counts of this clonotype. A library prepared for alpha chains yielded this beta chain as an off-target read; its size is of little meaning. J is TRBJ2-1 and V is TRBV20-1; 12 nucleotides match TRBD2. The CDR3 runs to 14 residues. Germline V gene data show CDR1 as DFQATT and CDR2 as SNEGSKA (reference sequence). With V trimmed by 3 bases and J by 7 bases, 4 bases remained unmatched. CDR3: CSASGLAGTNEQFF. DNA of the CDR3: TGCAGTGCTAGCGGACTAGCGGGAACTAATGAGCAGTTCTTC.

By proportion, this clonotype is medium-sized (0.01 to 0.1%). Found in a library prepared for alpha chains, this beta chain is an off-target read, and its abundance has little meaning. The chain uses TRBV18 and TRBJ1-1; unclear D gene. The CDR3 is 16 residues long. The germline V and J ends were trimmed by 3 bases and 2 bases, with 16 bases remaining between them. Germline CDR1 is KGHSH and CDR2 is LQKENI. The CDR3 nucleotides are TGTGCCAGCTCACCTACTGCTATAGGGTTAAACACTGAAGCTTTCTTT. It yields the protein CASSPTAIGLNTEAFF.

With respect to this clonotype: This beta chain slipped into a library made for alpha chains as a stray read, so its size is not meaningful. The rearrangement links TRBV7-9 to TRBJ2-3; 9 bases match TRBD2. The CDR3 sequence is 16 residues long. The trim removed 5 bases at V and 1 base at J, leaving 7 bases unmatched. CDR1 and CDR2 from the germline V gene are SEHNR and FQNEAQ (reference sequence). CDR3 sequence: CASSASLAGRTDTQYF. Written as DNA, the CDR3 is TGTGCCAGCAGCGCGTCACTAGCGGGCCGCACAGATACGCAGTATTTT.

With respect to this clonotype: This beta chain is an unintended read in a library built for alpha chains; its size means little. This chain joins TRBV6-2 or TRBV6-3 and TRBJ2-5; maybe TRBD1 (6 bases). Trimming removed 10 bases from V and 1 base from J, with 16 bases in between. This CDR3 region has 14 residues. Germline-derived CDR1 and CDR2 are MNHEY and SVGEGT. The CDR3 region has the DNA TGTGCCACCTTGGACAGAGTCTTCCAAGAGACCCAGTACTTC. Protein product: CATLDRVFQETQYF.

There are a few counts of this clonotype. The library was prepared for alpha chains; this beta chain is a stray read, so its frequency means little. J is TRBJ2-1 and V is TRBV6-6; 9 bases align to TRBD2. After removal of 6 bases from V and 4 bases from J, the junction contained 7 bases not matched to a gene. The V gene's germline CDR1 is MNHNY and CDR2 SVGAGI (reference sequence). CDR3 length: 15 residues. This CDR3 reads CASSRLSGGYNEQFF. CDR3 coding DNA: TGTGCCAGCAGCCGACTTAGCGGGGGATACAATGAGCAGTTCTTC.

This clonotype was seen a handful of times. As an off-target read in a library built for alpha chains, this beta chain has a frequency of little significance. The V and J genes are TRBV5-6 and TRBJ2-3, with 8 bases identical to TRBD1. The V and J ends lost 1 base and 6 bases, in that order; junction bases with no gene match: 7. The CDR3 runs to 15 residues. In germline, CDR1 is SGHDT, CDR2 YYEEEE. The CDR3 DNA is TGTGCCAGCAGCTTGTGGCAGGGGGCGCAGGATACGCAGTATTTT. Translating it yields CASSLWQGAQDTQYF.

This clonotype was detected ten times or more. The library was designed around alpha chains, so this beta chain is a stray read whose abundance carries little weight. The chain recombines TRBV30 with TRBJ2-1; D gene unclear. The V end lost 3 bases, the J end lost 5 bases, and 14 bases lay between the germline ends. Germline CDR1 is GTSNPN and CDR2 is SVGIG (reference sequence). The CDR3 extends over 14 amino acids. Here the CDR3 DNA reads TGTGCCTGGAGCGAGGACCTCACCAACAATGAGCAGTTCTTC. This translates into CAWSEDLTNNEQFF.

This clonotype was detected a few times. Since the library was made to target alpha chains, this beta chain is a stray read and its abundance is not meaningful. V and J are TRBV20-1 and TRBJ1-5; 7 nucleotides line up with TRBD1. Per germline, CDR1 DFQATT and CDR2 SNEGSKA (reference sequence). V trimming: 4 bases; J trimming: 5 bases; junction bases outside the gene matches: 8. The CDR3 totals 14 residues. This CDR3 is CSATQGGGDQPQHF. Written as DNA, the CDR3 is TGCAGTGCTACCCAGGGGGGAGGGGATCAGCCCCAGCATTTT.